The 12 T cell receptor beta chains below come from one sample, sequenced in a study of cytotoxic CD8 clonotypes in ibrutinib-treated CLL (dated by TCRdb to about 2021). Libraries were prepared through the immunoSEQ multiplex PCR assay. TCRdb stores this immuneACCESS table with in-frame sequences only. Part of the clones is absent; in the studies checked, under half of the shortfall reflects unresolved V genes, and no reason is known for the rest. The sample profile shows 12,000 or so clones; 81% of them were found once. About 22% of the sample is held by the ten biggest clonotypes. This specimen's time point label, interpreted: progressive disease on ibrutinib. This material consisted of PBMCs, taken at disease progression, from a patient treated with ibrutinib. These receptors all come from a human donor with chronic lymphocytic leukemia.

The chain recombines TRBV28 with TRBJ2-7, with D perhaps TRBD2 (7 bases). CDR1 is MDHEN and CDR2 is SYDVKM in the germline V gene. The CDR3 has 17 amino acids. Trimming stripped 5 bases from V and 4 bases from J, with 24 bases between. CDR3 sequence reads: CASSDHRMTRGGYEQYF. CDR3 sequence (DNA): TGTGCCAGCAGTGACCATAGGATGACAAGGGGGGGATACGAGCAGTACTTC.

The chain recombines TRBV29-1 with TRBJ2-5; 10 positions agree with TRBD2. Germline V gene lookup returns CDR1 SQVTM and CDR2 ANQGSEA. The CDR3 extends over 12 amino acids. The junction had 4 bases not matched to a gene; V was cut back by 8 bases and J by 4 bases. Written as DNA, the CDR3 is TGCAGCCCAAGACTAGCGGGAGAGACCCAGTACTTC. It codes for CSPRLAGETQYF.

The rearrangement links TRBV20-1 to TRBJ2-5; D unresolved. The CDR3 has 10 amino acids. CDR1 is DFQATT, CDR2 SNEGSKA, per germline (reference sequence). Between the trimmed V and J ends, which lost 0 bases and 4 bases, there was a span of 0 bases. DNA of the CDR3: TGCAGTGCTAGAGAAGAGACCCAGTACTTC. Amino acid sequence: CSAREETQYF.

This clone was seen once. This sequence joins TRBV11-3 and TRBJ2-1; TRBD2 matches at 10 bases. The CDR3 spans 15 residues. Germline CDR1 is SGHNT and CDR2 is YENEEA. V was clipped by 5 bases and J by 4 bases; unmatched bases: 5. The CDR3 sequence is CASSPSSGGYNEQFF. The CDR3 DNA sequence: TGTGCCAGCAGCCCCTCTAGCGGGGGATACAATGAGCAGTTCTTC.

This rearrangement joins TRBV7-3 to TRBJ2-5, with D hard to call. The germline gives CDR1 SGHTA, CDR2 FQGTGA. V lost 6 bases, J lost 1 base, and 9 bases lay in between. The CDR3 covers 13 residues. CDR3 amino acids: CASSQSSQETQYF. DNA for the CDR3: TGTGCCAGCAGTCAAAGCAGCCAAGAGACCCAGTACTTC.

This sequence joins TRBV5-1 and TRBJ2-6; no definite D call. Deletions cut 6 bases from V and 0 bases from J, with 10 bases between. There are 15 residues in the CDR3. In germline, CDR1 is SGHRS, CDR2 YFSETQ. Written as DNA, the CDR3 is TGCGCCAGCACCCCACGACTCTCTGGGGCCAACGTCCTGACTTTC. Its translation: CASTPRLSGANVLTF.

V is TRBV18 and J is TRBJ2-3; 7 positions agree with TRBD2. The CDR3 sequence is 16 residues long. Germline assignment: CDR1 KGHSH and CDR2 LQKENI. Trimming removed 2 bases from V and 1 base from J; junction bases left unmatched: 6. The CDR3 is CASSPWGGSRTDTQYF. CDR3 nucleotide sequence: TGTGCCAGCTCACCATGGGGGGGGAGTCGCACAGATACGCAGTATTTT.

The V gene is TRBV27, the J gene TRBJ2-7; 11 nucleotides match TRBD1. The CDR3 extends over 15 amino acids. Trimming took 8 bases from V and 2 from J; bases not matched to a gene: 8. CDR1 is MNHEY and CDR2 is SMNVEV in the germline V gene (reference sequence). CDR3 nucleotide sequence: TGTGCCAGCGGCTTGGGGACAGGGGGTACCTACGAGCAGTACTTC. This gives the protein CASGLGTGGTYEQYF.

The chain uses TRBV2 and TRBJ2-1; D ambiguous. The CDR3 has 13 amino acids. V was clipped by 7 bases and J by 4 bases, with 11 bases between them. The germline CDR1 and CDR2 sequences are SNHLY and FYNNEI. CDR3 protein: CASIIEPYNEQFF. The CDR3 DNA follows: TGTGCCAGCATAATAGAACCATACAATGAGCAGTTCTTC.

The V and J genes are TRBV7-2 and TRBJ1-4, with a possible D match to TRBD1 (5 bases). The germline CDR1 and CDR2 sequences are SGHTA and FQGNSA. The CDR3 consists of 13 residues. The V end lost 5 bases, the J end lost 12 bases, and 16 bases lay between the germline ends. CDR3 protein: CASSQRQWGELFF. The CDR3 coding sequence is TGTGCCAGCAGCCAACGACAATGGGGGGAACTGTTTTTT.

This chain connects TRBV6-5 to TRBJ2-1, with TRBD2 identical over 10 bases. The V gene's germline CDR1 is MNHEY and CDR2 SVGAGI. The CDR3 is made up of 15 amino acids. The ends lost 5 bases at V and 5 bases at J; junction bases unmatched: 6. The CDR3 DNA is TGTGCCAGCAGTGGGCCTAGCGGGGGCCACAATGAGCAGTTCTTC. Translating it yields CASSGPSGGHNEQFF.

In its sample, this clone was seen a few times. The genes are TRBV7-9 and TRBJ1-4, with a tentative D call TRBD1 (6 bases). V lost 2 bases, J lost 8 bases, and 18 bases lay in between. The CDR3 runs 16 residues. The germline gives CDR1 SEHNR, CDR2 FQNEAQ (reference sequence). CDR3 sequence: CASSLTADGRGEKLFF. In DNA, the CDR3 is TGTGCCAGCAGCTTAACCGCGGACGGAAGGGGGGAAAAACTGTTTTTT.